Reported below is one TCR beta chain. The antigen remains unidentified. The data were obtained in a study of T cells after yellow fever vaccination. General observations from the study: Clonotypes found in both CD4 and CD8 compartments made up a small share. From the bulk population, abundant clonotypes could contaminate and appear within FACS-sorted repertoires.

Per germline, CDR1 DFQATT and CDR2 SNEGSKA (reference sequence). The CDR3 loop spans 13 amino acids. The V and J ends lost 5 bases and 6 bases, in that order; junction bases with no gene match: 4. Production of TCR cDNA was by 5'RACE template switching, which also added a universal primer site and UMIs. TCRdb re-derived calls from the 5' RACE reads in MiXCR, one entry per CDR3 protein. The table lists 150,000 or so distinct CDR3 sequences, 6.6% of them singletons. The chain carries TRBV20-1 and TRBJ1-4; 9 bases map to TRBD1. The sequence came from a man aged 30-40 years who received the YFV17D yellow fever vaccine. The starting material was CD4+ T cells sorted from PBMCs, obtained 10 days after the yellow fever booster vaccination. The CDR3, as DNA: TGCAGTGCTCCCGGGGACAGGGATGAAAAACTGTTTTTT. It specifies CSAPGDRDEKLFF.